Following are 27 T cell receptor beta chains from one sample sequenced in a study of blood T cell repertoires in COVID-19. Using immunoSEQ multiplex PCR, the repertoire was profiled, and TCRdb retains in-frame clones only, with some absent. The sample records about 220,000 clones, roughly 83% being singletons. The sample taken for sequencing was PBMCs or T cells enriched from blood (not recorded which). The receptor source for this set is a woman between 40 and 50 years old with acute COVID-19.

The chain combines TRBV7-7 with TRBJ2-3; 7 nucleotides line up with TRBD2. CDR3 length equals 15 residues. CDR1 SSHAT and CDR2 FNYEAQ come from the germline V gene (reference sequence). The V and J ends lost 9 bases and 1 base, in that order; junction bases with no gene match: 10. CDR3 protein: CASSPSGTGTDTQYF. Written as DNA, the CDR3 is TGTGCCAGTTCCCCGAGCGGGACGGGCACAGATACGCAGTATTTT. Based on the CDR3 plus reference TRBV7-7 and TRBJ2-3, the full variable domain is GAGVSQSPRYKVTKRGQDVTLRCDPISSHATLYWYQQALGQGPEFLTYFNYEAQPDKSGLPSDRFSAERPEGSISTLTIQRTEQRDSAMYRCASSPSGTGTDTQYFGPGTRLTVL.

This clone turned up a few times. The chain's CDR3 is CASSFQRVAGGREQYF. The CDR3 nucleotides are TGTGCCAGCAGCTTTCAACGGGTGGCGGGAGGTCGCGAGCAGTACTTC. The chain employs TRBV5-6 and TRBJ2-7, with 8 bases identical to TRBD2. The CDR3 spans 16 residues. With 2 bases clipped from V and 6 bases from J, the junction kept 13 bases outside the gene matches. Germline V lookup: CDR1 SGHDT, CDR2 YYEEEE. The entire variable domain, with the rest obtained from reference TRBV5-6 and TRBJ2-7, is as follows: DAGVTQSPTHLIKTRGQQVTLRCSPKSGHDTVSWYQQALGQGPQFIFQYYEEEERQRGNFPDRFSGHQFPNYSSELNVNALLLGDSALYLCASSFQRVAGGREQYFGPGTRLTVT.

This chain connects TRBV4-1 to TRBJ1-2; D unresolved. This CDR3 has 18 residues. Germline V gene data show CDR1 as MGHRA and CDR2 as YSYEKL. Trimming removed 0 bases at V and 3 bases at J, with 20 bases between. The CDR3 DNA sequence: TGCGCCAGCAGCCAAGACAGGAGGGAGAACTTGTGGGACTATGGCTACACCTTC. Residues: CASSQDRRENLWDYGYTF.

This sequence joins TRBV18 and TRBJ2-1, with D possibly matching TRBD2 (5 bases). Germline-derived CDR1 and CDR2 are KGHSH and LQKENI. This CDR3 region has 15 residues. The V and J ends lost 3 bases and 2 bases respectively, with 11 bases between them. CDR3: CASSPSGMAYNEQFF. CDR3 in DNA: TGTGCCAGCTCACCGAGCGGAATGGCCTACAATGAGCAGTTCTTC.

V is TRBV2 and J is TRBJ2-7; D uncertain. This CDR3 comprises 12 residues. Germline V gene data show CDR1 as SNHLY and CDR2 as FYNNEI. Trimming pared 2 bases from V and 7 bases from J, leaving 9 bases between. The CDR3 DNA is TGTGCCAGCAGTGAACAGCAGGCTGAGCAGTACTTC. This codes for CASSEQQAEQYF. Complete variable domain (other parts from reference TRBV2 and TRBJ2-7): EPEVTQTPSHQVTQMGQEVILRCVPISNHLYFYWYRQILGQKVEFLVSFYNNEISEKSEIFDDQFSVERPDGSNFTLKIRSTKLEDSAMYFCASSEQQAEQYFGPGTRLTVT.

The CDR3 is CASSQETGTGNTIYF. CDR3 coding DNA: TGCGCCAGCAGCCAAGAGACAGGGACTGGAAACACCATATATTTT. The rearrangement links TRBV4-1 to TRBJ1-3; 7 positions agree with TRBD1. Per germline, CDR1 MGHRA and CDR2 YSYEKL. Trimming removed 0 bases from V and 2 bases from J; junction bases left unmatched: 1. This CDR3 contains 15 residues.

The J gene is TRBJ2-5, the V gene TRBV27; a possible D gene is TRBD1 (6 bases). This CDR3 is 13 amino acids long. Germline CDR1 and CDR2: MNHEY and SMNVEV (reference sequence). V was shortened by 4 bases and J by 4 bases, with 10 bases between the two germline ends. CDR3 sequence: CASSWTEGETQYF. In DNA, the CDR3 is TGTGCCAGCAGTTGGACAGAGGGAGAGACCCAGTACTTC.

The chain links TRBV7-9 to TRBJ2-3; D might be TRBD1 (6 bases). The V end lost 5 bases, the J end lost 2 bases, and 11 bases lay between the germline ends. Per the germline V gene, CDR1 is SEHNR and CDR2 is FQNEAQ (reference sequence). The CDR3 spans 14 residues. CDR3 residues: CASSPGQPTDTQYF. The CDR3 coding sequence is TGTGCCAGCAGCCCTGGACAGCCCACAGATACGCAGTATTTT.

The rearrangement uses TRBV2 and TRBJ2-7, with 9 positions matching TRBD1. J gave up 2 bases and V 8 bases, and 10 bases lay outside the gene matches. Looked up from germline, CDR1 is SNHLY and CDR2 is FYNNEI. CDR3 length: 15 residues. CDR3 bases: TGTGCCAGCGGTTCCGGACAGGGGCGGCCCTACGAGCAGTACTTC. As protein: CASGSGQGRPYEQYF.

The chain uses TRBV18 and TRBJ2-1; tentative D call: TRBD1 (5 bases). Between the trimmed V and J ends, which lost 6 bases and 3 bases, there was a span of 9 bases. This CDR3 contains 13 residues. Germline CDR1 KGHSH, CDR2 LQKENI. CDR3 loop: CASSTQGYNEQFF. CDR3 bases: TGTGCCAGCTCTACCCAGGGCTACAATGAGCAGTTCTTC.

The J gene is TRBJ2-6, the V gene TRBV4-1, with D tentatively TRBD1 (6 bases). Germline CDR1 reads MGHRA; CDR2 reads YSYEKL. CDR3 length: 17 amino acids. Between the trimmed V and J ends, which lost 0 bases and 2 bases, there was a span of 11 bases. CDR3 loop: CASSQDPGAAGANVLTF. CDR3 nucleotide sequence: TGCGCCAGCAGCCAAGATCCAGGGGCCGCTGGGGCCAACGTCCTGACTTTC.

The V and J genes are TRBV10-1 and TRBJ2-2, with D perhaps TRBD2 (6 bases). The germline gives CDR1 WNHNN, CDR2 SYGVQD (reference sequence). The V and J ends lost 4 bases and 5 bases respectively, with 11 bases between them. The CDR3 extends over 14 amino acids. CDR3 sequence (DNA): TGCGCCAGCAGTGGGGAGGAGGCGACCGGGGAGCTGTTTTTT. Amino acid sequence: CASSGEEATGELFF.

This chain joins TRBV27 and TRBJ2-1; 9 bases agree with TRBD2. V shed 0 bases, J shed 6 bases, and the junction held 12 bases outside the gene matches. The germline V gene has CDR1 MNHEY and CDR2 SMNVEV (reference sequence). The CDR3 runs 18 residues. The CDR3 DNA follows: TGTGCCAGCAGTTTATCATCACGCGGCGGGAGGGCAGCCAATGAGCAGTTCTTC. It encodes CASSLSSRGGRAANEQFF.

DNA for the CDR3: TGTGCCAGCAGCCACAGACTAGCGGGGGGGCTGGGGGAGACCCAGTACTTC. Its translation: CASSHRLAGGLGETQYF. The chain has TRBV7-2 and TRBJ2-5; 14 bases match TRBD2. The CDR3 sequence is 17 residues long. J gave up 5 bases and V 5 bases, and 10 bases lay outside the gene matches. Germline lookup yields CDR1 SGHTA and CDR2 FQGNSA.

The chain carries TRBV3-1 (or the pseudogene TRBV3-2) and TRBJ2-7; D is possibly TRBD1 (6 bases). Germline loops: CDR1 LGHDT, CDR2 YNNKEL (reference sequence). The CDR3 totals 14 residues. V lost 5 bases and J 2 bases, leaving 13 bases between the germline ends. The CDR3 sequence: CASSEPGHTYEQYF. For the CDR3, the DNA is TGTGCCAGCAGCGAACCGGGACACACCTACGAGCAGTACTTC.

The rearrangement joins TRBV18 to TRBJ1-5, with 7 bases aligning to TRBD1. Germline lookup yields CDR1 KGHSH and CDR2 LQKENI. V lost 3 bases, J lost 2 bases, and 4 bases stayed unmatched. This CDR3 spans 15 amino acids. The CDR3: CASSPQGGGNQPQHF. For the CDR3, the DNA is TGTGCCAGCTCACCTCAAGGGGGCGGCAATCAGCCCCAGCATTTT.

CDR3 DNA sequence: TGTGCCAGCAAGAAAGGGGGCAATGAGCAGTTCTTC. It yields the protein CASKKGGNEQFF. The J gene is TRBJ2-1, the V gene TRBV7-2; possibly TRBD1 for D (6 bases). Per the germline V gene, CDR1 is SGHTA and CDR2 is FQGNSA. Trimming removed 7 bases at V and 6 bases at J, with 10 bases between. The CDR3 totals 12 residues.

The chain combines TRBV6-5 with TRBJ2-7; 8 bases line up with TRBD1. J lost 6 bases, V lost 3 bases, and 1 base had no gene match. Germline V gene sequence: CDR1 MNHEY, CDR2 SVGAGI. The CDR3 is 12 residues long. CDR3 loop: CASSYTGGEQYF. The CDR3 DNA is TGTGCCAGCAGTTATACAGGGGGCGAGCAGTACTTC.

J is TRBJ1-4 and V is TRBV28; weak D call: TRBD1 (5 bases). CDR3 length equals 12 residues. CDR1 and CDR2 (germline): MDHEN, SYDVKM. Trimming cost V 8 bases and J 8 bases, with 12 bases left between them. The CDR3 here is CASFGGLEKLFF. Here the CDR3 DNA reads TGTGCCAGCTTCGGGGGTTTAGAAAAACTGTTTTTT.

This rearrangement joins TRBV10-3 to TRBJ2-2, with TRBD2 matching over 10 bases. The V gene end was trimmed by 0 bases and the J gene end by 7 bases; junction bases not matched to a gene: 8. This CDR3 spans 17 amino acids. Germline V gene data show CDR1 as ENHRY and CDR2 as SYGVKD. CDR3 region: CAISESAASGSGGELFF. The CDR3 bases are TGTGCCATCAGTGAGTCGGCGGCTAGCGGGAGTGGCGGGGAGCTGTTTTTT.

This clone was seen a few times. CDR3 residues: CASSGRDSLYEQYF. The CDR3 coding sequence is TGTGCCAGTAGTGGAAGGGACAGCCTCTACGAGCAGTACTTC. The rearrangement uses TRBV19 and TRBJ2-7; 7 bases are a match to TRBD1. The CDR3 has 14 amino acids. V was pared by 5 bases and J by 3 bases, with 7 bases of the junction left unmatched. Looked up from germline, CDR1 is LNHDA and CDR2 is SQIVND (reference sequence).

The chain couples TRBV11-3 to TRBJ2-5; the match to TRBD1 covers 9 bases. Losses at the gene ends were 5 bases for V and 1 base for J; bases not matched to a gene: 2. The length of the CDR3 is 14 residues. Germline CDR1 and CDR2: SGHNT and YENEEA. The CDR3 DNA sequence: TGTGCCAGCAGCGCGACAGGGGGCCAAGAGACCCAGTACTTC. This translates into CASSATGGQETQYF.

The chain couples TRBV2 to TRBJ2-2; 12 nucleotides match TRBD1. Germline V gene sequence: CDR1 SNHLY, CDR2 FYNNEI. The CDR3 has 16 residues. V gave up 7 bases and J gave up 3 bases; unmatched junction bases: 6. CDR3 nucleotides: TGTGCCAGCACTAGGGACAGGGGGCGGGACACCGGGGAGCTGTTTTTT. Translated: CASTRDRGRDTGELFF.

Here the CDR3 DNA reads TGTGCCAGCACCACCATCCAGGGGGCGCGATCAGCTTTCTTT. Its protein product is CASTTIQGARSAFF. The V call is TRBV6-5, the J call TRBJ1-1; 8 nucleotides line up with TRBD1. The CDR3 has 14 residues. The trim removed 7 bases at V and 10 bases at J, leaving 14 bases unmatched. CDR1 is MNHEY and CDR2 is SVGAGI in the germline V gene.

The chain has TRBV18 and TRBJ2-3; D is possibly TRBD1 (6 bases). Germline CDR1 and CDR2: KGHSH and LQKENI. The CDR3 totals 15 residues. V lost 4 bases to trimming and J lost 0 bases, with 11 bases between them. DNA for the CDR3: TGTGCCAGCTCACAGGGGGATGCGAGCACAGATACGCAGTATTTT. It codes for CASSQGDASTDTQYF.

The chain employs TRBV24-1 and TRBJ1-5; unclear D gene. This CDR3 is 14 amino acids long. Germline-derived CDR1 and CDR2 are KGHDR and SFDVKD. V was trimmed by 1 base and J by 1 base, leaving 4 bases between them. CDR3 residues: CATSDFGSNQPQHF. CDR3 nucleotides: TGTGCCACCAGTGATTTTGGCAGCAATCAGCCCCAGCATTTT.

This chain connects TRBV25-1 to TRBJ2-5; TRBD1 agrees at 10 bases. The CDR3 is 15 amino acids. The germline V gene has CDR1 MGHDK and CDR2 SYGVNS. V lost 4 bases and J lost 3; bases outside the gene matches: 5. CDR3 DNA sequence: TGTGCCAGCAGTGCGGGACAGGGGCAAAAAGAGACCCAGTACTTC. This encodes CASSAGQGQKETQYF.